The 22 T cell receptor beta chains below were found in one sample sequenced in a study of cytomegalovirus exposure and HLA in healthy donors. Sequenced by immunoSEQ multiplex PCR; TCRdb stores in-frame clones only, minus some. The sample yields approximately 120,000 clones, about 87% seen once. Sequencing was performed on PBMCs. The origin of the receptors is a woman aged 18-30 years in good health and CMV-seronegative.

The chain carries TRBV18 and TRBJ1-2, with TRBD1 matching 8 bases. CDR3 length: 14 residues. The junction had 6 bases not matched to a gene; V was cut back by 6 bases and J by 3 bases. The germline V gene encodes CDR1 KGHSH and CDR2 LQKENI. CDR3 sequence (DNA): TGTGCCAGCTCGCGGGGACAGGTGGACTATGGCTACACCTTC. Its protein is CASSRGQVDYGYTF. Based on the CDR3 plus reference TRBV18 and TRBJ1-2, the full variable domain is NAGVMQNPRHLVRRRGQEARLRCSPMKGHSHVYWYRQLPEEGLKFMVYLQKENIIDESGMPKERFSAEFPKEGPSILRIQQVVRGDSAAYFCASSRGQVDYGYTFGSGTRLTVV.

J is TRBJ1-1 and V is TRBV7-9; 7 nucleotides line up with TRBD1. Germline V gene sequence: CDR1 SEHNR, CDR2 FQNEAQ (reference sequence). The CDR3 is 12 amino acids. The trim removed 5 bases at V and 8 bases at J, leaving 5 bases unmatched. CDR3: CASSRGGQEAFF. The DNA of the CDR3 is TGTGCCAGCAGCCGGGGGGGACAGGAAGCTTTCTTT.

This chain links TRBV27 with TRBJ1-2, with D perhaps TRBD1 (5 bases). The CDR3 length is 17 residues. Per the germline V gene, CDR1 is MNHEY and CDR2 is SMNVEV (reference sequence). Trimming stripped 5 bases from V and 0 bases from J, with 19 bases between. CDR3 coding DNA: TGTGCCAGCAGTCCTACCCCCGCAGGGAACCCTAACTATGGCTACACCTTC. It is translated as CASSPTPAGNPNYGYTF.

The chain has TRBV6-1 and TRBJ1-2, with 7 bases identical to TRBD1. The CDR3 has 13 residues. CDR1 MNHNS and CDR2 SASEGT come from the germline V gene. Trimming took 4 bases from V and 6 from J; bases not matched to a gene: 5. For the CDR3, the DNA is TGTGCCAGCAGTGCCAGGACAGGTGATGGCTACACCTTC. Amino acids: CASSARTGDGYTF.

The chain is built from TRBV5-4 and TRBJ2-1; 7 nucleotides align to TRBD2. The ends lost 4 bases at V and 3 bases at J; junction bases unmatched: 7. The CDR3 loop spans 15 amino acids. Germline V lookup: CDR1 SGHNT, CDR2 YYREEE (reference sequence). This chain's CDR3 is CASSLPGGDYNEQFF. The CDR3, as DNA: TGTGCCAGCAGCCTTCCGGGGGGAGACTACAATGAGCAGTTCTTC.

The chain couples TRBV27 to TRBJ2-4, with 9 positions matching TRBD1. The CDR3 spans 14 residues. Per the germline V gene, CDR1 is MNHEY and CDR2 is SMNVEV (reference sequence). V lost 6 bases, J lost 3 bases, and 3 bases stayed unmatched. CDR3 nucleotides: TGTGCCAGCAGGACAGGGGGAGGCAAAAACATTCAGTACTTC. Translated: CASRTGGGKNIQYF.

The chain recombines TRBV30 with TRBJ1-6; TRBD1 might be the D (5 bases). In germline, CDR1 is GTSNPN, CDR2 SVGIG (reference sequence). The CDR3 is 17 amino acids. V shed 1 base and J shed 10 bases, with 23 bases lying between them. The DNA for the CDR3 is TGTGCCTGGAGTGGTTCCTCTCCGGGGGGTATAGGGTCACCCCTCCACTTT. Translating gives CAWSGSSPGGIGSPLHF.

This clone appeared a single time. This chain uses TRBV27 with TRBJ2-5; D is perhaps TRBD1 (6 bases). This CDR3 has 14 residues. Per the germline V gene, CDR1 is MNHEY and CDR2 is SMNVEV (reference sequence). V was shortened by 4 bases and J by 4 bases, with 13 bases between the two germline ends. The CDR3 coding sequence is TGTGCCAGCAGTTCAAACAGGGCCGGAGAGACCCAGTACTTC. As protein: CASSSNRAGETQYF.

The V gene is TRBV4-1, the J gene TRBJ2-7; TRBD1 agrees at 10 bases. The trim removed 2 bases at V and 6 bases at J, leaving 10 bases unmatched. The CDR3 spans 16 residues. The V gene's germline CDR1 is MGHRA and CDR2 YSYEKL. The CDR3 loop reads CASSQSPGQGFREQYF. In DNA, the CDR3 is TGCGCCAGCAGCCAATCCCCGGGACAGGGGTTCCGCGAGCAGTACTTC.

The chain carries TRBV9 and TRBJ2-2, with 9 nucleotides matching TRBD2. The CDR3 consists of 16 residues. From germline, CDR1 is SGDLS and CDR2 YYNGEE. Germline trimming cut 4 bases from V and 4 bases from J; bases unmatched to any gene: 8. In DNA, the CDR3 is TGTGCCAGCAGCCCCCTGCGGGGGGGCTTCACCGGGGAGCTGTTTTTT. It is translated as CASSPLRGGFTGELFF.

Note on this clone: This CDR3 is also generated by other DNA sequences in the sample. CDR3 sequence reads: CAWSGMGPNQPQHF. The CDR3 nucleotides read TGTGCCTGGAGTGGTATGGGCCCTAATCAGCCCCAGCATTTT. The chain carries TRBV30 and TRBJ1-5; D call uncertain. Trimming removed 1 base at V and 4 bases at J, with 11 bases between. The germline V gene has CDR1 GTSNPN and CDR2 SVGIG (reference sequence). This CDR3 has 14 residues.

This chain connects TRBV6-5 to TRBJ1-5, with D hard to call. V gave up 5 bases and J gave up 2 bases, with 13 bases separating them. Germline V gene lookup returns CDR1 MNHEY and CDR2 SVGAGI. The CDR3 totals 15 residues. The CDR3 region is CASSQTPGGNQPQHF. The CDR3 DNA follows: TGTGCCAGCAGTCAGACCCCCGGGGGCAATCAGCCCCAGCATTTT.

The chain is built from TRBV28 and TRBJ2-5; 9 bases map to TRBD1. After removal of 6 bases from V and 5 bases from J, the junction contained 10 bases not matched to a gene. CDR3 length equals 15 residues. Germline V gives CDR1 MDHEN, CDR2 SYDVKM. DNA of the CDR3: TGTGCCAGCAGGTCTGCGGGACAGGGCTTCGAGACCCAGTACTTC. It is translated as CASRSAGQGFETQYF.

The V call is TRBV28, the J call TRBJ2-3; 8 positions match TRBD2. Per the germline V gene, CDR1 is MDHEN and CDR2 is SYDVKM. V dropped 8 bases and J dropped 5; count of bases not matched to a gene: 6. This CDR3 has 13 amino acids. The CDR3 nucleotides read TGTGCCAGCTTTACTAGCGGAGGAGATACGCAGTATTTT. As protein: CASFTSGGDTQYF. Full variable domain (outside the CDR3, taken from reference TRBV28 and TRBJ2-3): DVKVTQSSRYLVKRTGEKVFLECVQDMDHENMFWYRQDPGLGLRLIYFSYDVKMKEKGDIPEGYSVSREKKERFSLILESASTNQTSMYLCASFTSGGDTQYFGPGTRLTVL.

The CDR3 spells CARTWDCLFSYEQYF. CDR3 nucleotides: TGTGCCAGGACCTGGGACTGCCTATTCTCCTACGAGCAGTACTTC. The V call is TRBV21-1, the J call TRBJ2-7; the table's TRBD2 call for D was not verified on the DNA. TRBV21-1 is recorded as a pseudogene. The length of the CDR3 is 15 residues.

The chain carries TRBV5-6 and TRBJ2-2; tentatively, D is TRBD1 (5 bases). Between the trimmed V and J ends, which lost 1 base and 8 bases, there was a span of 9 bases. CDR1 and CDR2 from the germline V gene are SGHDT and YYEEEE. CDR3 length equals 13 residues. The CDR3 bases are TGTGCCAGCAGCTTGCCAGGGTCGGGGGAGCTGTTTTTT. It yields the protein CASSLPGSGELFF.

This sequence joins TRBV25-1 and TRBJ1-1, with 9 bases matching TRBD1. Germline assignment: CDR1 MGHDK and CDR2 SYGVNS. V was clipped by 6 bases and J by 4 bases; unmatched bases: 6. The CDR3 length is 14 residues. CDR3 in amino acids: CASSSQGALTEAFF. The DNA of the CDR3 is TGTGCCAGCAGCTCACAGGGGGCCCTCACTGAAGCTTTCTTT.

This clone has only a few counts. The chain links TRBV10-2 to TRBJ2-7, with 7 bases aligning to TRBD2. This CDR3 is 14 amino acids long. CDR1 and CDR2 from the germline V gene are WSHSY and SAAADI. V dropped 6 bases and J dropped 3; count of bases not matched to a gene: 8. The CDR3 DNA is TGCGCCAGCAGCCTCGCGGGAGAAGGCTACGAGCAGTACTTC. As protein: CASSLAGEGYEQYF.

This CDR3 reads CASSTKTSTLTDTQYF. The CDR3 DNA sequence: TGCGCCAGCAGTACCAAGACTAGCACCCTCACAGATACGCAGTATTTT. The chain recombines TRBV5-1 with TRBJ2-3; TRBD2 agrees at 7 bases. Trimming cost V 5 bases and J 2 bases; bases outside gene matches: 11. Germline loops: CDR1 SGHRS, CDR2 YFSETQ. This CDR3 comprises 16 residues.

This chain connects TRBV13 to TRBJ2-3, with 14 bases lining up with TRBD2. Germline CDR1 is PRHDT and CDR2 is FYEKMQ (reference sequence). CDR3 length: 18 residues. V lost 4 bases and J lost 5; bases outside the gene matches: 11. This CDR3 is CASSSSEGTSGRLDTQYF. DNA for the CDR3: TGTGCCAGCAGCTCCAGCGAAGGGACTAGCGGGAGATTAGATACGCAGTATTTT.

This chain joins TRBV11-2 and TRBJ2-1; 10 nucleotides align to TRBD2. The CDR3 runs to 15 residues. The trim removed 5 bases at V and 4 bases at J, leaving 5 bases unmatched. The germline V gene encodes CDR1 SGHAT and CDR2 FQNNGV. CDR3 amino acids: CASSPTSGFYNEQFF. The CDR3 coding sequence is TGTGCCAGCAGCCCGACTAGCGGGTTTTACAATGAGCAGTTCTTC.

The rearrangement uses TRBV4-2 and TRBJ1-3; 8 positions match TRBD1. The CDR3 extends over 16 amino acids. Trimming cost V 1 base and J 2 bases; bases outside gene matches: 4. Germline CDR1 reads LGHNA; CDR2 reads YNFKEQ. This chain's CDR3 is CASSQGQGRTGNTIYF. The CDR3, as DNA: TGTGCCAGCAGCCAAGGACAGGGGAGGACTGGAAACACCATATATTTT.